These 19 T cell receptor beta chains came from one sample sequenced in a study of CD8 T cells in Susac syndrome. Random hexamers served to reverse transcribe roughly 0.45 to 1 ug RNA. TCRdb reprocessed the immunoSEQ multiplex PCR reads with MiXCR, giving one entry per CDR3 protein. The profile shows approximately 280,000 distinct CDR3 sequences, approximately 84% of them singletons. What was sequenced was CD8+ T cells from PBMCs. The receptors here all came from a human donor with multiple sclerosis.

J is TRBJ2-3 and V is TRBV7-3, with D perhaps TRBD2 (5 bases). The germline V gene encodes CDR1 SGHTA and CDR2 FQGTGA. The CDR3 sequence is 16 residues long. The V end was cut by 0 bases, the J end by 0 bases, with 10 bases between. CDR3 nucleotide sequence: TGTGCCAGCAGCTTAACGGCCACGGGAAGCACAGATACGCAGTATTTT. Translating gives CASSLTATGSTDTQYF.

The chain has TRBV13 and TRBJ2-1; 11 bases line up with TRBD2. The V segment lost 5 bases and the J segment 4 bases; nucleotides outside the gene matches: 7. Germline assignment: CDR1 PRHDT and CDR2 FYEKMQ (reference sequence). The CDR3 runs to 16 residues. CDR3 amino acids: CASSPRLAGQYNEQFF. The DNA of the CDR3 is TGTGCCAGCAGCCCCCGACTAGCGGGACAGTACAATGAGCAGTTCTTC.

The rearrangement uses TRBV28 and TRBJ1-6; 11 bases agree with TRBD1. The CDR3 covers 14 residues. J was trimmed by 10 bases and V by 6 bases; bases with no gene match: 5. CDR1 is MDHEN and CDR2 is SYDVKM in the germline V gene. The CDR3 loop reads CASRWTGGRSPLHF. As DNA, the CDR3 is TGTGCCAGCAGGTGGACAGGGGGCCGCTCACCCCTCCACTTT.

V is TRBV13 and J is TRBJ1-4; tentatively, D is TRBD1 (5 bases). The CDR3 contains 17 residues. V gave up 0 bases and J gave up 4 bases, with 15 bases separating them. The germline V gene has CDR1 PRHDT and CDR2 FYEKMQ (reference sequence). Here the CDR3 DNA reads TGTGCCAGCAGCTTAGGTGGGAGGGACGAGCTTAATGAAAAACTGTTTTTT. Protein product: CASSLGGRDELNEKLFF.

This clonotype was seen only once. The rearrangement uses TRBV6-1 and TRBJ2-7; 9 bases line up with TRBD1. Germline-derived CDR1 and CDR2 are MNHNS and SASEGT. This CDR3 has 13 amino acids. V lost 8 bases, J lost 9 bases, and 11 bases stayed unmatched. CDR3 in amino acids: CASVAGTGYVQYF. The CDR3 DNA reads TGTGCCAGCGTGGCGGGGACAGGGTATGTGCAGTACTTC.

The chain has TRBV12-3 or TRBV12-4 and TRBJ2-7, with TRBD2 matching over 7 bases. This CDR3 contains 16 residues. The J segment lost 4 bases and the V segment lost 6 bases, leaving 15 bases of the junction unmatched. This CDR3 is CASSPPGGLAVYEQYF. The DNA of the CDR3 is TGTGCCAGCAGCCCCCCGGGGGGATTAGCGGTGTACGAGCAGTACTTC.

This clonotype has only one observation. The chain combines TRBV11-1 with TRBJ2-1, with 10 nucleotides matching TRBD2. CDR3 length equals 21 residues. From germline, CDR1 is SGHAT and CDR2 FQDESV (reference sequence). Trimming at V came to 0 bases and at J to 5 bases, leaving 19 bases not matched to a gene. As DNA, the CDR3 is TGTGCCAGCAGCTTAGCAGGGAAACTAGCGGGACCCCCCCGTAGGGACAATGAGCAGTTCTTC. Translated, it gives CASSLAGKLAGPPRRDNEQFF.

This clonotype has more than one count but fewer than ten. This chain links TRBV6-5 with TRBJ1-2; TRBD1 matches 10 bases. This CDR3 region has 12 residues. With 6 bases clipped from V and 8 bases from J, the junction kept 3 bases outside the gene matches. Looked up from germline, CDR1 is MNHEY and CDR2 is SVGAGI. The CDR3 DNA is TGTGCCAGCAGGGGACAGGGGAGGGGCTACACCTTC. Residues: CASRGQGRGYTF.

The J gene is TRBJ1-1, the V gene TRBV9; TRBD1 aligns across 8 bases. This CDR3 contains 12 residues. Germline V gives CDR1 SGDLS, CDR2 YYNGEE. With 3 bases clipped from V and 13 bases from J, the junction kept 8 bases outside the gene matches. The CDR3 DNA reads TGTGCCAGCAGCGATGCCGGGACAGGTTATTTCTTT. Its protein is CASSDAGTGYFF.

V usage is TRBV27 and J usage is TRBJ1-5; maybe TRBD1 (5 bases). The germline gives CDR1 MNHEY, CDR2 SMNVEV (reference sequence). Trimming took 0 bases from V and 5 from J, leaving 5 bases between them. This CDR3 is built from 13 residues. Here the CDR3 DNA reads TGTGCCAGCAGTTTATCGACAGATCAGCCCCAGCATTTT. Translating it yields CASSLSTDQPQHF.

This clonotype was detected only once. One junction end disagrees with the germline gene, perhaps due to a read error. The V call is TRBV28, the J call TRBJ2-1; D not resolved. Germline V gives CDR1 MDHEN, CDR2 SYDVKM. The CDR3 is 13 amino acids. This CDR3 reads CPSSLSDYNEQFF. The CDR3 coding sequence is TGTCCCAGCAGTTTAAGCGACTACAATGAGCAGTTCTTC. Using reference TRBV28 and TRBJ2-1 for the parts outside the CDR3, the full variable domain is DVKVTQSSRYLVKRTGEKVFLECVQDMDHENMFWYRQDPGLGLRLIYFSYDVKMKEKGDIPEGYSVSREKKERFSLILESASTNQTSMYLCPSSLSDYNEQFFGPGTRLTVL.

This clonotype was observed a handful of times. This CDR3 is CASSSRTGSGNTIYF. CDR3 sequence (DNA): TGTGCCAGCAGTTCCCGGACAGGCTCTGGAAACACCATATATTTT. The rearrangement joins TRBV6-5 to TRBJ1-3, with 7 nucleotides matching TRBD1. The V and J ends lost 4 bases and 0 bases, in that order; junction bases with no gene match: 3. The CDR3 sequence is 15 residues long. Germline V gene sequence: CDR1 MNHEY, CDR2 SVGAGI.

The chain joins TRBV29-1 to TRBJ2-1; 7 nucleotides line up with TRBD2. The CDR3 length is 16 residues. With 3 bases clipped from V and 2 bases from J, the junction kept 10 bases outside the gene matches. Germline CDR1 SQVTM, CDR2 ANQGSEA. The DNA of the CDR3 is TGCAGCGTTGAGGTCGGTGCGGGAGCCACCTACAATGAGCAGTTCTTC. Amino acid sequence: CSVEVGAGATYNEQFF.

The chain's CDR3 is CASSPGPGTGNEKLFF. The DNA for the CDR3 is TGTGCCAGCAGCCCTGGCCCAGGGACAGGGAATGAAAAACTGTTTTTT. V gene TRBV27 combines with J gene TRBJ1-4; TRBD1 aligns across 9 bases. CDR1 MNHEY and CDR2 SMNVEV come from the germline V gene (reference sequence). CDR3 size: 16 residues. Trimming took 6 bases from V and 5 from J; bases not matched to a gene: 10.

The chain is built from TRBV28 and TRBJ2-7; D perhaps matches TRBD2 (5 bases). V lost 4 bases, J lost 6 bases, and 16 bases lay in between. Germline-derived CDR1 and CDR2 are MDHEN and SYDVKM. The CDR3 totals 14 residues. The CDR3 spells CASSYLVGVGEQYF. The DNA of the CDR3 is TGTGCCAGCAGTTATCTAGTGGGAGTTGGCGAGCAGTACTTC.

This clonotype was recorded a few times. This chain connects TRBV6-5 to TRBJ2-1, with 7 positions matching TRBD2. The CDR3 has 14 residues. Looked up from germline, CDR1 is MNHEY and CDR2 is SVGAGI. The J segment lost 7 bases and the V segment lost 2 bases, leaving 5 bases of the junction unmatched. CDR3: CASSYDAGANEQFF. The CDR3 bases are TGTGCCAGCAGTTACGATGCGGGAGCGAATGAGCAGTTCTTC.

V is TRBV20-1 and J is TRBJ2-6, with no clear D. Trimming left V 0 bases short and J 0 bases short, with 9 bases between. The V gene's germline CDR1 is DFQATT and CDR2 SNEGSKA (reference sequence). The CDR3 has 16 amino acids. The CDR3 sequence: CSARERLYSGANVLTF. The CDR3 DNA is TGCAGTGCTAGAGAAAGATTATACTCTGGGGCCAACGTCCTGACTTTC.

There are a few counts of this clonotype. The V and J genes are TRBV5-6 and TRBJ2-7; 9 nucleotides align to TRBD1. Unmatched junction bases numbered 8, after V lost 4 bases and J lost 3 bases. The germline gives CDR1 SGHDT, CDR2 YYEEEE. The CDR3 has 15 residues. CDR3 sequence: CASSTGTGNFYEQYF. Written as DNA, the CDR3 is TGTGCCAGCAGCACGGGGACAGGGAATTTCTACGAGCAGTACTTC.

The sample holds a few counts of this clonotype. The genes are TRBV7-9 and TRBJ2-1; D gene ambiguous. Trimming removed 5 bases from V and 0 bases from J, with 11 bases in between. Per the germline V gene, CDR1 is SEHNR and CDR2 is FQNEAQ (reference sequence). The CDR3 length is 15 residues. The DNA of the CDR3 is TGTGCCAGCAGCCACCCATTTAGCTCCTACAATGAGCAGTTCTTC. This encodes CASSHPFSSYNEQFF.